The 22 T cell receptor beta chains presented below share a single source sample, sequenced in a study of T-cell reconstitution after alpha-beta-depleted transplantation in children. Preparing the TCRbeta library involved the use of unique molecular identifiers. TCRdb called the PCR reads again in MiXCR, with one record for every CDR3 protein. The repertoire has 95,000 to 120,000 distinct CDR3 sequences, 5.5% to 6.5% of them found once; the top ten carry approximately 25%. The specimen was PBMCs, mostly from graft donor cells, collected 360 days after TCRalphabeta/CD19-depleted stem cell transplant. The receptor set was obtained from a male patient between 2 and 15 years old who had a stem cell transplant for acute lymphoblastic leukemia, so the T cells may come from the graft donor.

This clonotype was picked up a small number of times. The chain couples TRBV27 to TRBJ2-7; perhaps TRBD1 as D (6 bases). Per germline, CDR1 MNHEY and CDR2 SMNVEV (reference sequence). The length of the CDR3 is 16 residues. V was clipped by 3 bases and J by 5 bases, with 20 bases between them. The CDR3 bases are TGTGCCAGCAGTTTCGTTGTACCGGGACACTTAGACGAGCAGTACTTC. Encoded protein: CASSFVVPGHLDEQYF.

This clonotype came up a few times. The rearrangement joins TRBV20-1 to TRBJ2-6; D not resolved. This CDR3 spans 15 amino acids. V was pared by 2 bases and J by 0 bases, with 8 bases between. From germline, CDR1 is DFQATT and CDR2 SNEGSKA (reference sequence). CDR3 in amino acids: CSARRAPSGANVLTF. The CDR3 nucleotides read TGCAGTGCTAGACGCGCCCCCTCTGGGGCCAACGTCCTGACTTTC.

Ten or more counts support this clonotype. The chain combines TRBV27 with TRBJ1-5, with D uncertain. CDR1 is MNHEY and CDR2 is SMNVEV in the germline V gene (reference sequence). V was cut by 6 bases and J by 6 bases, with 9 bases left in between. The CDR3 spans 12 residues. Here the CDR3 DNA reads TGTGCCAGCAGAAGAGGAGGTCAGCCCCAGCATTTT. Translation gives CASRRGGQPQHF.

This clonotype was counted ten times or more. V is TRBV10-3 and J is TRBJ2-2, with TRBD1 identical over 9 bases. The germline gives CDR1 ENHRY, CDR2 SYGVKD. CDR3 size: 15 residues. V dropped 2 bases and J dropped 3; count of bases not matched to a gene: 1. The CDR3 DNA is TGTGCCATCAGTGAGGGACAGGGGTACACCGGGGAGCTGTTTTTT. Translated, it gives CAISEGQGYTGELFF.

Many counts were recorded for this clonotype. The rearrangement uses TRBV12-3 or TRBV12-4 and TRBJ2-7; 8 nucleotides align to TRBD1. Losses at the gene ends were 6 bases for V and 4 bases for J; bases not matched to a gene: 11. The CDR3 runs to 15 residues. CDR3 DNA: TGTGCCAGCAGGCTAGCTGGACAGGGTTCTTACGAGCAGTACTTC. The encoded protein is CASRLAGQGSYEQYF.

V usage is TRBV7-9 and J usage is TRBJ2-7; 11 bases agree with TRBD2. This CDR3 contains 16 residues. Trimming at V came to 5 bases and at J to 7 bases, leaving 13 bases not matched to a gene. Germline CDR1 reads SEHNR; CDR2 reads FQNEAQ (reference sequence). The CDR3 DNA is TGTGCCAGCAGCCCCGTGACTAGCGGGGACCCGGGGGAGCAGTACTTC. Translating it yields CASSPVTSGDPGEQYF.

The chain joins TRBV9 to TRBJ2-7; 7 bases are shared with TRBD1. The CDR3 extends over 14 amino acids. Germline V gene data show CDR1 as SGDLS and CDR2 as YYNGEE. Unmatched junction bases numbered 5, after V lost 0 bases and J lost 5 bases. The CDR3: CASSVGQGTDEQYF. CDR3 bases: TGTGCCAGCAGCGTAGGGCAGGGGACAGACGAGCAGTACTTC. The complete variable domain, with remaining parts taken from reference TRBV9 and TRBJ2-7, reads DSGVTQTPKHLITATGQRVTLRCSPRSGDLSVYWYQQSLDQGLQFLIQYYNGEERAKGNILERFSAQQFPDLHSELNLSSLELGDSALYFCASSVGQGTDEQYFGPGTRLTVT.

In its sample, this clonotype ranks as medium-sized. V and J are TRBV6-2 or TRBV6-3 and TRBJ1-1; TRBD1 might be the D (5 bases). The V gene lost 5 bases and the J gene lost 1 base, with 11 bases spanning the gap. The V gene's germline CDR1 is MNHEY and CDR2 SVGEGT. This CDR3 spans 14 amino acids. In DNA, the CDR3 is TGTGCCAGCAGTCGGGGGTTAGAGAACACTGAAGCTTTCTTT. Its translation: CASSRGLENTEAFF.

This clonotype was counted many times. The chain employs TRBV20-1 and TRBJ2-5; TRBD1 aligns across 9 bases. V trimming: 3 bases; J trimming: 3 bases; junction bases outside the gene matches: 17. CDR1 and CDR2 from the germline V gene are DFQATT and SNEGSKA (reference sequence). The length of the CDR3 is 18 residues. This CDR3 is CSARKLGTGTRPKETQYF. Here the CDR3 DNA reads TGCAGTGCTAGGAAATTGGGGACAGGGACCCGCCCTAAAGAGACCCAGTACTTC.

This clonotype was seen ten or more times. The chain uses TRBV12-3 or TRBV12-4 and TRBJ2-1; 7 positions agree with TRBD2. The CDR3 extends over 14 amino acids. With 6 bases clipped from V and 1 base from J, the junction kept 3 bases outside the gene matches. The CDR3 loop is CASSSSGSYNEQFF. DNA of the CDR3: TGTGCCAGCAGCTCTAGCGGTTCCTACAATGAGCAGTTCTTC.

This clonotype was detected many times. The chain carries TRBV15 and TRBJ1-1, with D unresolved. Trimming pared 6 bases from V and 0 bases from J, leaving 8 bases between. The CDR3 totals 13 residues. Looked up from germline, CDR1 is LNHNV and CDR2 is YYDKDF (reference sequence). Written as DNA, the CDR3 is TGTGCCACCAGTTGGACCATGAACACTGAAGCTTTCTTT. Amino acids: CATSWTMNTEAFF.

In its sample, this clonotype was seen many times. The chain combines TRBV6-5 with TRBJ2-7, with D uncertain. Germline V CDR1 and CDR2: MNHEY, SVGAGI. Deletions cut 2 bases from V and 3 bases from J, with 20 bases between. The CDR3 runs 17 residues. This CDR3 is CASSYPPNSIISYEQYF. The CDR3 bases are TGTGCCAGCAGTTACCCCCCTAACAGTATCATTAGCTACGAGCAGTACTTC.

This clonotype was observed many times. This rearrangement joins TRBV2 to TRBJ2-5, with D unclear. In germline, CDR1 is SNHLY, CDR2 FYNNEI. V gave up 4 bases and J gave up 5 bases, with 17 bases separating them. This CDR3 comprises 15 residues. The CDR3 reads CASSVDQAWVETQYF. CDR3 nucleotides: TGTGCCAGCAGTGTTGACCAGGCCTGGGTGGAGACCCAGTACTTC.

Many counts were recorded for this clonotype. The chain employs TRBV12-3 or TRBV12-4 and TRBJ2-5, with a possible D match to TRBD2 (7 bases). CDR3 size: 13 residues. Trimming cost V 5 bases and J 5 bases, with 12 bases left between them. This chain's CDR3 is CASSRGGGETQYF. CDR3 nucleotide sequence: TGTGCCAGCAGTAGGGGGGGAGGCGAGACCCAGTACTTC.

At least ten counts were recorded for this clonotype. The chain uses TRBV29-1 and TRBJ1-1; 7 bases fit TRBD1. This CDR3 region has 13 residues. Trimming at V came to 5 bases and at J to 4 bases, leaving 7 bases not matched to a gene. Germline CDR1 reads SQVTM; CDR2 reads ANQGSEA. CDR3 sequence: CSVSDRVGTEAFF. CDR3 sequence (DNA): TGCAGCGTTTCCGACAGGGTGGGCACTGAAGCTTTCTTT.

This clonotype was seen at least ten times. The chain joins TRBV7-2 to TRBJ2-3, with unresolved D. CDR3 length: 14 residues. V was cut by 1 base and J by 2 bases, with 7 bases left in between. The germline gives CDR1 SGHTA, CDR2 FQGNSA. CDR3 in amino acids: CASSLDAYTDTQYF. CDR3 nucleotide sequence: TGTGCCAGCAGCTTAGATGCCTACACAGATACGCAGTATTTT.

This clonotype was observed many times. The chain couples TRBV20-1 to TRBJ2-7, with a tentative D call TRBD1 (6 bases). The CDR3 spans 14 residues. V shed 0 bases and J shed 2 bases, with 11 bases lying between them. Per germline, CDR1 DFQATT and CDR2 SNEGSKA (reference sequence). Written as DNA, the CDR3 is TGCAGTGCTAGAGATCGTGGACAGCCCTACGAGCAGTACTTC. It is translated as CSARDRGQPYEQYF.

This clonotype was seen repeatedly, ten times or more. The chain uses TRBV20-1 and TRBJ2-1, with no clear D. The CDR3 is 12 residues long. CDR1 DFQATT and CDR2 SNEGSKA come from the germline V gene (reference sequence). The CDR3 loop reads CSPEANYNEQFF. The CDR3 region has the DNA TGCTCCCCTGAGGCGAACTACAATGAGCAGTTCTTC.

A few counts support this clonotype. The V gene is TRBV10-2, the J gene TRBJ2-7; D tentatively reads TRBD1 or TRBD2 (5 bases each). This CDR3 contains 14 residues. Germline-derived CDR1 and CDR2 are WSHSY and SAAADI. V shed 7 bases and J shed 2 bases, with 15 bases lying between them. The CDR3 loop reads CASTSRDRTYEQYF. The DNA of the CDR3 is TGCGCCAGCACTTCAAGGGACCGCACCTACGAGCAGTACTTC.

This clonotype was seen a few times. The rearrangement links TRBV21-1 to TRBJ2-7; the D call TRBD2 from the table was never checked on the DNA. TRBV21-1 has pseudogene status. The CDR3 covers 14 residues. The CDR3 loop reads CASSTKGGGCEQYF. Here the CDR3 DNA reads TGTGCCAGCAGCACCAAGGGAGGGGGGTGCGAGCAGTACTTC.

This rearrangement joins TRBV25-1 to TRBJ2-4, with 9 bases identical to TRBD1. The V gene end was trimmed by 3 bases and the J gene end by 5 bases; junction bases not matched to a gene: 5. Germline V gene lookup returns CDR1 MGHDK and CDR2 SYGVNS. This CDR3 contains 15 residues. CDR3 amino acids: CASSEEGQGENIQYF. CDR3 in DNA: TGTGCCAGCAGTGAGGAGGGACAGGGCGAAAACATTCAGTACTTC.

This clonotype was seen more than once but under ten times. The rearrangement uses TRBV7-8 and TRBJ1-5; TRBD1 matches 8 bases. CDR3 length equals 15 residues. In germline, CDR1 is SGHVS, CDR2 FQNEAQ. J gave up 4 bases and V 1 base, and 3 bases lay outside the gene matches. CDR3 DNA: TGTGCCAGCAGCTTAGGGACAGGGCCGAATCAGCCCCAGCATTTT. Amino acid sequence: CASSLGTGPNQPQHF.